A single sample is the source of the 26 T cell receptor beta chains below, sequenced in a study of T-cell reconstitution after alpha-beta-depleted transplantation in children. Unique molecular identifiers were incorporated during preparation of the TCRbeta library. A single record per CDR3 protein comes from TCRdb applying MiXCR to the PCR reads. The repertoire consists of around 440,000 distinct CDR3 sequences, with under 12% occurring once and the leading ten covering 2%. The sequencing used PBMCs, collected before TCRalphabeta/CD19-depleted stem cell transplant. These receptors all come from a child aged 2-15 years with inherited bone marrow failure, due to receive a stem cell transplant.

This clonotype was found many times. The chain uses TRBV5-8 and TRBJ2-7; D is perhaps TRBD2 (6 bases). Trimming removed 3 bases at V and 4 bases at J, with 17 bases between. From germline, CDR1 is SGHTS and CDR2 YDEGEE. The CDR3 is 15 amino acids. The CDR3 sequence is CASSSRLDEIYEQYF. The CDR3 DNA reads as TGTGCCAGCAGCTCGCGACTAGACGAGATTTACGAGCAGTACTTC.

This clonotype was detected ten times or more. The DNA of the CDR3 is TGTGCCAGCAGCCGGGGGGGAAATGAAAAACTGTTTTTT. Amino acid sequence: CASSRGGNEKLFF. J is TRBJ1-4 and V is TRBV5-5; a possible D gene is TRBD1 (5 bases). V lost 4 bases and J lost 5, with 9 bases in between. Germline lookup yields CDR1 SGHKS and CDR2 YYEKEE (reference sequence). The CDR3 loop spans 13 amino acids.

V gene TRBV29-1 combines with J gene TRBJ2-3; D is possibly TRBD2 (5 bases). CDR3 length: 14 residues. Germline-derived CDR1 and CDR2 are SQVTM and ANQGSEA. Deletions cut 6 bases from V and 0 bases from J, with 13 bases between. This CDR3 is CSVRDRQSTDTQYF. DNA for the CDR3: TGCAGCGTACGGGATCGGCAGAGCACAGATACGCAGTATTTT.

For the CDR3, the DNA is TGTGCCAGCAGTTTCGGGCTAGCGGGACTTAGTGAGCAGTTCTTC. Translated: CASSFGLAGLSEQFF. The gene calls are TRBV12-3 or TRBV12-4 and TRBJ2-1, with 9 bases identical to TRBD2. This CDR3 spans 15 amino acids. V gave up 3 bases and J gave up 9 bases; unmatched junction bases: 9.

This clonotype was detected many times. V and J are TRBV7-2 and TRBJ2-7, with a weak D call TRBD2 (5 bases). The V gene's germline CDR1 is SGHTA and CDR2 FQGNSA. The CDR3 loop spans 14 amino acids. Trimming took 2 bases from V and 3 from J, leaving 11 bases between them. CDR3 region: CASSLIPGIYEQYF. In DNA form, the CDR3 reads TGTGCCAGCAGCTTAATTCCGGGGATCTACGAGCAGTACTTC.

The sample holds a few counts of this clonotype. V usage is TRBV19 and J usage is TRBJ2-1, with 11 bases that match TRBD2. This CDR3 is built from 16 residues. Germline values: CDR1 LNHDA, CDR2 SQIVND (reference sequence). After removal of 4 bases from V and 0 bases from J, the junction contained 2 bases not matched to a gene. DNA for the CDR3: TGTGCCAGTAGTAGACTAGCGGGACACTCCTACAATGAGCAGTTCTTC. Translating it yields CASSRLAGHSYNEQFF.

This clonotype was observed many times. The chain combines TRBV7-2 with TRBJ2-3, with D tentatively TRBD1 or TRBD2 (6 bases each). Germline CDR1 SGHTA, CDR2 FQGNSA. V shed 1 base and J shed 0 bases, with 14 bases lying between them. CDR3 size: 17 residues. Here the CDR3 reads CASSLGRGRLSTDTQYF. DNA for the CDR3: TGTGCCAGCAGCTTAGGACGGGGGCGGCTTAGCACAGATACGCAGTATTTT.

There are a few counts of this clonotype. This chain joins TRBV20-1 and TRBJ2-5; TRBD2 might be the D (6 bases). Germline values: CDR1 DFQATT, CDR2 SNEGSKA (reference sequence). The CDR3 sequence is 13 residues long. Trimming removed 8 bases at V and 4 bases at J, with 17 bases between. CDR3 in DNA: TGCAGTCCCCAGCCGGCGGGGCCAGAGACCCAGTACTTC. Translation: CSPQPAGPETQYF.

This clonotype was recorded at least ten times. V is TRBV29-1 and J is TRBJ2-1, with TRBD1 as a possible D gene (6 bases). V lost 2 bases, J lost 6 bases, and 11 bases lay in between. Germline lookup yields CDR1 SQVTM and CDR2 ANQGSEA. This CDR3 has 13 residues. This CDR3 is CSVELQGSNEQFF. CDR3 nucleotide sequence: TGCAGCGTTGAATTACAGGGCAGCAATGAGCAGTTCTTC.

V gene TRBV19 combines with J gene TRBJ2-3; D may be TRBD1 or TRBD2 (6 bases each). Per the germline V gene, CDR1 is LNHDA and CDR2 is SQIVND (reference sequence). Trimming shortened V by 3 bases and J by 2 bases, and 9 bases separated the two germline ends. CDR3 length: 14 residues. The CDR3, as DNA: TGTGCCAGTAGTATCGGGGGCATCACAGATACGCAGTATTTT. This codes for CASSIGGITDTQYF.

This clonotype showed up many times. CDR3 in amino acids: CSARGLTSRPETQYF. CDR3 bases: TGCAGTGCTAGAGGGTTGACTAGTCGTCCGGAGACCCAGTACTTC. V and J are TRBV20-1 and TRBJ2-5, with D perhaps TRBD2 (6 bases). The germline V gene has CDR1 DFQATT and CDR2 SNEGSKA (reference sequence). V lost 1 base and J lost 5, with 17 bases in between. The CDR3 sequence is 15 residues long.

This clonotype was observed many times. The J gene is TRBJ2-2, the V gene TRBV28; maybe TRBD1 (5 bases). The V and J ends lost 7 bases and 7 bases respectively, with 16 bases between them. The CDR3 extends over 14 amino acids. Germline V gene lookup returns CDR1 MDHEN and CDR2 SYDVKM. The CDR3 loop reads CASKVGRASGELFF. The CDR3 DNA reads TGTGCCAGCAAAGTCGGCAGGGCAAGCGGGGAGCTGTTTTTT. Drawing the rest from reference TRBV28 and TRBJ2-2, the complete variable domain is DVKVTQSSRYLVKRTGEKVFLECVQDMDHENMFWYRQDPGLGLRLIYFSYDVKMKEKGDIPEGYSVSREKKERFSLILESASTNQTSMYLCASKVGRASGELFFGEGSRLTVL.

The table lists this clonotype with a few counts. V is TRBV19 and J is TRBJ2-1; 8 bases are shared with TRBD2. The trim removed 7 bases at V and 1 base at J, leaving 9 bases unmatched. From germline, CDR1 is LNHDA and CDR2 SQIVND (reference sequence). This CDR3 region has 16 residues. The CDR3 region is CASTSGTSRSYNEQFF. The CDR3 DNA follows: TGTGCCAGTACCTCCGGGACTAGTCGATCCTACAATGAGCAGTTCTTC.

This clonotype showed up many times. J is TRBJ1-3 and V is TRBV18, with D unclear. Germline CDR1 and CDR2: KGHSH and LQKENI. Trimming took off 2 bases at V and 2 bases at J, with 7 bases between the two ends. The CDR3 runs 14 residues. The CDR3 nucleotides are TGTGCCAGCTCACCAATGACGGCTGGAAACACCATATATTTT. It is translated as CASSPMTAGNTIYF.

This clonotype has a count of ten or more. CDR3 in amino acids: CASSGGTVYNEQFF. In DNA form, the CDR3 reads TGTGCCAGCAGTGGCGGGACTGTCTACAATGAGCAGTTCTTC. The chain joins TRBV2 to TRBJ2-1, with D perhaps TRBD2 (6 bases). V dropped 4 bases and J dropped 3 bases, with 10 bases sitting between them. Germline CDR1 SNHLY, CDR2 FYNNEI. This CDR3 contains 14 residues.

The V gene is TRBV6-1, the J gene TRBJ2-7, with 8 nucleotides matching TRBD2. After removal of 10 bases from V and 7 bases from J, the junction contained 21 bases not matched to a gene. There are 16 residues in the CDR3. Germline CDR1 is MNHNS and CDR2 is SASEGT. The CDR3 region has the DNA TGTGCCACGAGAGAACGGGAGCGGGAGTTTTCAAGGGAGCAGTACTTC. It is translated as CATREREREFSREQYF.

This clonotype was detected many times. Here the CDR3 reads CASSQSTSGRATDTQYF. The CDR3 DNA sequence: TGCGCCAGCAGCCAGTCGACTAGCGGGAGGGCCACAGATACGCAGTATTTT. This chain links TRBV4-3 with TRBJ2-3; 14 bases match TRBD2. The germline gives CDR1 LGHNA, CDR2 YSLEER. Trimming at V came to 3 bases and at J to 2 bases, leaving 4 bases not matched to a gene. The CDR3 consists of 17 residues.

This clonotype was observed many times. The rearrangement joins TRBV6-1 to TRBJ1-6, with D possibly TRBD1 on 6 matching bases. The germline CDR1 and CDR2 sequences are MNHNS and SASEGT. The CDR3 runs 14 residues. Trimming cost V 10 bases and J 7 bases, with 17 bases left between them. DNA of the CDR3: TGTGCCACACGACGTAGGGGGTTGAATTCACCCCTCCACTTT. Amino acid sequence: CATRRRGLNSPLHF.

In this sample, this clonotype turned up a few times. The rearrangement links TRBV28 to TRBJ2-2; no reliable D call. Germline V gives CDR1 MDHEN, CDR2 SYDVKM. V lost 5 bases and J 2 bases, leaving 15 bases between the germline ends. There are 16 residues in the CDR3. CDR3 in DNA: TGTGCCAGCAGTGTAACACTCGACCCCAACACCGGGGAGCTGTTTTTT. Translating it yields CASSVTLDPNTGELFF.

This clonotype was observed a handful of times. The V and J genes are TRBV29-1 and TRBJ1-4, with D tentatively TRBD1 (5 bases). This CDR3 is 12 amino acids long. Trimming left V 3 bases short and J 8 bases short, with 10 bases between. Germline-derived CDR1 and CDR2 are SQVTM and ANQGSEA. In DNA form, the CDR3 reads TGCAGCGTTGAGGGGGGTGCGGAAAAACTGTTTTTT. Translating gives CSVEGGAEKLFF.

There are a few counts of this clonotype. CDR3 in amino acids: CASSHGQGVIYGYTF. CDR3 DNA sequence: TGCGCCAGCAGCCACGGACAGGGGGTTATCTATGGCTACACCTTC. This sequence joins TRBV4-3 and TRBJ1-2; 10 bases line up with TRBD1. CDR1 is LGHNA and CDR2 is YSLEER in the germline V gene. V lost 3 bases and J lost 4; bases outside the gene matches: 5. The CDR3 has 15 residues.

A remark on this clonotype: The junction does not match germline at one end; this may be a read error. The CDR3 DNA reads as TGTGCCAGCAGCTGGCTAGCGGGAGGGCCCGGGGAGCGGTTTTTT. Residues: CASSWLAGGPGERFF. V and J are TRBV7-2 and TRBJ2-2, with TRBD2 matching over 12 bases. Germline values: CDR1 SGHTA, CDR2 FQGNSA. There are 15 residues in the CDR3.

This clonotype has ten or more counts. The CDR3 DNA reads TGCAGCGCCAGGGATACCGGGACGGCCTCCTACGAGCAGTACTTC. It is translated as CSARDTGTASYEQYF. This chain links TRBV29-1 with TRBJ2-7; the D call may be TRBD1 or TRBD2 (5 bases each). This CDR3 is built from 15 residues. The germline V gene encodes CDR1 SQVTM and CDR2 ANQGSEA. The germline V and J ends were trimmed by 7 bases and 0 bases, with 19 bases remaining between them.

The V and J genes are TRBV28 and TRBJ2-4; D is possibly TRBD1 or TRBD2 (5 bases each). V lost 8 bases to trimming and J lost 0 bases, with 23 bases between them. This CDR3 has 18 amino acids. Germline assignment: CDR1 MDHEN and CDR2 SYDVKM. The CDR3 is CASEAGTLGPVAKNIQYF. CDR3 DNA: TGTGCCAGCGAAGCCGGGACCCTCGGCCCCGTAGCCAAAAACATTCAGTACTTC.

This clonotype was observed a few times. Possible read error: a much larger clone is one base away. The V gene is TRBV4-2, the J gene TRBJ2-6, with D possibly called TRBD1 or TRBD2 (5 bases each). The CDR3 is 16 amino acids. Germline V gives CDR1 LGHNA, CDR2 YNFKEQ. CDR3 region: CASSQDGGSGANGLTF. Written as DNA, the CDR3 is TGTGCCAGCAGCCAAGATGGGGGATCTGGGGCCAACGGCCTGACTTTC.

A note on this clonotype: This may arise from a read error, as a much more abundant clone is one base away. The chain combines TRBV13 with TRBJ2-7, with D tentatively TRBD1 (6 bases). Germline V CDR1 and CDR2: PRHDT, FYEKMQ (reference sequence). There are 12 residues in the CDR3. CDR3 nucleotide sequence: TGTGCCAGCACCCTTACAGGGAACGAGCGGTACTTC. Translation: CASTLTGNERYF.